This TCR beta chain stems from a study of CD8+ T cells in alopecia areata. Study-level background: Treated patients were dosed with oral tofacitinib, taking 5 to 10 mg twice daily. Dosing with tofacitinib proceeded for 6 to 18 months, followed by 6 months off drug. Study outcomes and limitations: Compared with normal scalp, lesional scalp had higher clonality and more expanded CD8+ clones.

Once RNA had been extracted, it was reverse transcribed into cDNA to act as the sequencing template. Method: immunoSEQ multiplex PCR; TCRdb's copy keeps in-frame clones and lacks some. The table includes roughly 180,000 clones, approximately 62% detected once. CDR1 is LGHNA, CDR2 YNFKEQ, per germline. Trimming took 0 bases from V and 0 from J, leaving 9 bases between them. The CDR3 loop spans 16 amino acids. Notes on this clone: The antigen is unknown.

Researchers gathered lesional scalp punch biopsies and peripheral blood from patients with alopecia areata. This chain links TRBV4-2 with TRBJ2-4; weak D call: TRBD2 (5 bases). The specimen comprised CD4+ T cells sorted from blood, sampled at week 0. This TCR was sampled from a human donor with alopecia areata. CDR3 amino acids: CASSQDRDAAKNIQYF. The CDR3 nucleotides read TGTGCCAGCAGCCAAGATCGGGATGCAGCCAAAAACATTCAGTACTTC.